This TCR beta chain was profiled in a study of neurological immune-mediated disorders. In its sample, this clonotype was seen many times. Per germline, CDR1 DFQATT and CDR2 SNEGSKA (reference sequence). Trimming took 3 bases from V and 5 from J, leaving 19 bases between them. The CDR3 loop spans 15 amino acids. Time point defined: longitudinal time-point 3. TCRdb re-called the 5' RACE reads with MiXCR, one entry per CDR3 protein. This repertoire shows more than 100,000 distinct CDR3 sequences, 10% to 12% found once; its top ten account for more than 2.5%. V gene TRBV20-1 combines with J gene TRBJ2-5; weak D call: TRBD1 (6 bases). Sequencing was carried out using PBMCs. The TCR sequence derives from a female donor with HTLV-1-associated myelopathy (HAM/TSP). CDR3 nucleotide sequence: TGCAGTGCTAGTGCCCTAGGACAGTCCTCGGAGACCCAGTACTTC. It translates to CSASALGQSSETQYF.